This T cell receptor beta chain derives from a study of blood T cell repertoires in COVID-19. Study at large: COVID-19 samples from acute and convalescent phases originated in the United States, Italy and Spain. T cells, B-cell-depleted T cells, or PBMCs supplied cDNA or gDNA.

CDR3 size: 18 residues. The junction had 12 bases not matched to a gene; V was cut back by 0 bases and J by 1 base. Looked up from germline, CDR1 is SGHAT and CDR2 is FQDESV (reference sequence). Per the authors' pipeline: Estimation of nucleated cell counts was performed using reference gene primer amplification. Data came from immunoSEQ multiplex PCR; TCRdb stores just in-frame clones and leaves some out. V and J calls and clone size follow that table, whereas D and trimming were derived from the DNA. The sample lists roughly 440,000 clones; approximately 88% were seen once. Sequenced material: peripheral blood. The TCR sequence derives from a woman aged 50 to 60 with COVID-19, enrolled during active disease. This chain links TRBV11-1 with TRBJ2-7; 7 bases are a match to TRBD1. The CDR3 loop is CASSLAAGGESFSYEQYF. CDR3 sequence (DNA): TGTGCCAGCAGCTTAGCGGCAGGGGGAGAGTCCTTTTCCTACGAGCAGTACTTC.